The sequence of this T cell receptor beta chain was determined in a study of blood T cell repertoires in COVID-19 (dated by TCRdb to the early 2020s). Regarding the research as a whole: The collaborator samples originated in the United States, Italy and Spain and spanned the acute and convalescent phases of COVID-19. The prospective study material was composed of cDNA or gDNA derived from T cells, B-cell-depleted T cells, or PBMCs. Subjects who had been exposed to COVID-19, were actively infected with it, or had recovered from it provided the deeply sampled blood TCRbeta repertoires that made up the dataset. The repertoires were released in a freely available public database intended as a resource for research on the immune response to SARS-CoV-2. The samples were drawn from the first 160 participants of the ongoing ImmuneRACE study and from roughly 1,300 subjects provided by 6 global collaborators. The sample metadata nearly always contained a de-identified subject ID, COVID-19 status, age in years and sex. Where available, HLA class I and class II types were taken from metadata supplied by the sample provider and were not determined by assay-based typing.

TCRbeta CDR3 regions were amplified from genomic DNA by means of the immunoSEQ Assay, a bias-controlled multiplex PCR. Per the original workflow: Within the assay, amplification of reference gene primers was used to estimate how many nucleated cells each sample contained. To quantify the absolute abundance of each unique TCRbeta CDR3 rearrangement, sequence reads were collapsed and filtered. Productive Simpson clonality was computed per sample as the square root of Simpson's diversity index over productive rearrangements. Not all clones reach the TCRdb copy of this immuneACCESS table, which keeps in-frame sequences only. Checked studies attribute under half of the gap to unresolved V genes and leave the rest unexplained. D and trimming come from the DNA, and the V and J calls and clone size come from that table. The sample has fewer than 250,000 clones on record, around four fifths of them singletons. About 10% of the sample lies in the top ten.

One collaborating source in Seattle enrolled patients while the patients were actively infected and followed the patients over time throughout the course of disease. The collaborating institutions used their own protocols to collect whole blood in K2EDTA tubes. For TCRbeta analysis, collaborators shipped samples as frozen whole blood, isolated PBMCs, or DNA extracted from either of those sample types. Broad study findings and their caveats: The amount of clinical and demographic metadata varied by source and participant and was provided uncurated.

Its CDR3 holds 15 amino acids, cysteine through phenylalanine. Here the CDR3 DNA is all that survives: 45 bases in frame from base 1. V trim: 5 bases; J trim: 4 bases; unmatched bases: 6. As encoded in the germline V gene, CDR1 is SNHLY while CDR2 is FYNNEI. About this clone itself: The target of this receptor is not known. Base qualities are not at hand, and no much larger clone is one base apart.

The rearrangement combines TRBV2 with TRBJ1-4, and 8 junction bases match TRBD1. This clonotype originated in a woman of 80 years or more with COVID-19, enrolled during active disease. The sample taken for sequencing was peripheral blood. The CDR3 region reads CASSKGQAFNEKLFF. The sequenced DNA: TGTGCCAGCAGTAAGGGACAGGCTTTTAATGAAAAACTGTTTTTT.